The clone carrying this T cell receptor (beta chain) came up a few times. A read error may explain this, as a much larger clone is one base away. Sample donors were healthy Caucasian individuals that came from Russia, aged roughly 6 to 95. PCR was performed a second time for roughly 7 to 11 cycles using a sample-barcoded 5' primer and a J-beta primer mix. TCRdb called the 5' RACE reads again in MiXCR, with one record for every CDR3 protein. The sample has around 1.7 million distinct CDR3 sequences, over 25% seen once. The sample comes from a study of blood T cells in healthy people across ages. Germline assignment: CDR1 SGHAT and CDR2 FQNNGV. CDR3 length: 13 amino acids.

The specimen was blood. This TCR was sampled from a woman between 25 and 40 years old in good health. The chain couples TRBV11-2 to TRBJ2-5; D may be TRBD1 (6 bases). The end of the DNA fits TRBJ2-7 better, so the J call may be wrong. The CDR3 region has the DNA TGTGCCAGCAGCCCGCAGGGGCGCGACGAGCAGTACTTC. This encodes CASSPQGRDEQYF.